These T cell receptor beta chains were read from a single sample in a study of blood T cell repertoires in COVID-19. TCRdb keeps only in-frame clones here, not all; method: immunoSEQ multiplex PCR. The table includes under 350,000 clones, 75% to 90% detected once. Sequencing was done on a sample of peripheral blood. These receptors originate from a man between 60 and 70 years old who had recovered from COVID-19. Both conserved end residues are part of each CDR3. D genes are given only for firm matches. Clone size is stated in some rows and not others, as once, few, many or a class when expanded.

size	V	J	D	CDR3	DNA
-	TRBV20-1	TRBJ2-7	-	CSAASLGEQYF	TGCAGTGCCGCCTCTCTCGGGGAGCAGTACTTC
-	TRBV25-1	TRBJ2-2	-	CASSEYAGAGGELFF	TGTGCCAGCAGTGAATATGCGGGGGCGGGCGGGGAGCTGTTTTTT
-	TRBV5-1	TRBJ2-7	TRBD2	CASSPDSGDYEQYF	TGCGCCAGCAGTCCCGACAGCGGGGACTACGAGCAGTACTTC
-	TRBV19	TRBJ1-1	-	CASSISGNTEAFF	TGTGCCAGTAGTATCTCAGGGAACACTGAAGCTTTCTTT
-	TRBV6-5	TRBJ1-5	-	CASSFDNSNQPQHF	TGTGCCAGCAGTTTTGACAACAGCAATCAGCCCCAGCATTTT
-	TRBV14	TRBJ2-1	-	CANWGVSDNEQFF	TGTGCCAACTGGGGGGTCTCGGACAATGAGCAGTTCTTC
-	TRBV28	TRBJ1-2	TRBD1	CASSSRQGAWYGYTF	TGTGCCAGCAGTTCCCGACAGGGGGCGTGGTATGGCTACACCTTC
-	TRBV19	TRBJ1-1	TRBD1	CASSARQGDTEAFF	TGTGCCAGTAGTGCCCGGCAGGGGGACACTGAAGCTTTCTTT
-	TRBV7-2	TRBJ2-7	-	CASSQLYVQYF	TGTGCCAGCAGCCAACTTTACGTGCAGTACTTC
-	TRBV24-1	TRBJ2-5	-	CATSDSAGLQETQYF	TGTGCCACCAGTGATTCGGCAGGTCTACAAGAGACCCAGTACTTC
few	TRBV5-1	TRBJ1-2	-	CASSLGAGRSLGYTF	TGCGCCAGCAGCTTGGGAGCAGGGAGGTCGCTTGGCTACACCTTC